The present T cell receptor (beta chain) was sequenced within a study of shared clonotypes between healthy human individuals. V lost 5 bases to trimming and J lost 4 bases, with 27 bases between them. Germline lookup yields CDR1 SGHVS and CDR2 FQNEAQ. This CDR3 contains 18 residues. Here immunoSEQ multiplex PCR was the method, and the copy in TCRdb shows in-frame clones only, minus some. The sample gives 2 million to 2.5 million clones, just under 95% of which show up once; about 1.1% is in the top ten. Cells designated naive CD8 were CD45RO-negative and were positively selected for CCR7, with terminally differentiated effector memory CD45RA+ cells excluded. Concerning this clone itself: What it binds is not known.

Study-wide results and caveats: Sampling covered blood only; tissue repertoires likely differ. Some naive CD4 clonotypes, 4.5% to 5.5%, turned up in common across four donors.

Input material: naive CD8+ T cells sorted from blood. The chain joins TRBV7-8 to TRBJ2-7; a weak D match, TRBD2 (7 bases). The clonotype originates from a man between 18 and 35 years old in good health. CDR3 sequence (DNA): TGTGCCAGCAGCCCCATCATGGGGGGGGGCGATTGGGGATACGAGCAGTACTTC. This translates into CASSPIMGGGDWGYEQYF.